This T cell receptor beta chain originates from a study of cytomegalovirus exposure and HLA in healthy donors. On the study more broadly: Early on, a data release was issued that held roughly 84 million unique TCRs from HLA-typed donors.

CDR3 length: 19 residues. The V segment lost 4 bases and the J segment 0 bases; nucleotides outside the gene matches: 13. The germline V gene encodes CDR1 SGHRS and CDR2 YFSETQ. Findings of the study overall: Most subjects' HLA-A and HLA-B alleles were reportedly predicted from TCR beta sequences. Across donors, presence/absence analyses took sequencing depth to be roughly uniform. TCR beta V segments were, for the most part, productive about 87% or about 30% of the time in an earlier analysis.

About this clone itself: The antigen remains unidentified.

With 60 Vbeta and 13 Jbeta primers, the PCR was carried out. This table comes from immunoSEQ multiplex PCR, and its TCRdb copy is limited to in-frame clones, with some not included. The table includes approximately 150,000 clones, around 78% detected once. This receptor was taken from a middle-aged man in good health and CMV-seronegative. The sequenced sample consisted of PBMCs. The rearrangement joins TRBV5-1 to TRBJ2-6; 7 nucleotides line up with TRBD1. The CDR3 spells CASSIPPGQSPSGANVLTF. In DNA form, the CDR3 reads TGCGCCAGCAGCATACCTCCGGGACAGTCTCCCTCTGGGGCCAACGTCCTGACTTTC.